This is a list of T cell receptor beta chains from one sample in a study of beta chain features in type 1 diabetes. Assay used: immunoSEQ multiplex PCR; TCRdb lists only in-frame clones, some missing. This repertoire shows roughly 370,000 clones, about 15% found once; its top ten account for about 0.034%. The material sequenced was naive CD4+ T cells from blood. The receptor source for this set is a man aged 25-40 years in good health. Each CDR3 is given with its conserved first and last residue. The order of the fields is J gene, V gene, clone size, D gene, CDR3 protein, CDR3 DNA. D genes are given only for firm matches. Expanded clones get a size class; other rows say once, few or many, or leave the size out.

j_gene: TRBJ2-1; v_gene: TRBV5-4; abundance: few; d_gene: .; CDR3aa: CASSFPGRDAGEQFF; CDR3nt: TGTGCCAGCAGCTTTCCTGGGCGGGATGCCGGTGAGCAGTTCTTC
j_gene: TRBJ1-5; v_gene: TRBV10-3; abundance: .; d_gene: .; CDR3aa: CAISESVEPQHF; CDR3nt: TGTGCCATCAGTGAGTCGGTCGAGCCCCAGCATTTT
j_gene: TRBJ2-3; v_gene: TRBV6-6; abundance: .; d_gene: .; CDR3aa: CASSYSGDTQYF; CDR3nt: TGTGCCAGCAGTTACTCCGGAGATACGCAGTATTTT
j_gene: TRBJ2-7; v_gene: TRBV7-2; abundance: .; d_gene: .; CDR3aa: CASSLQAGLLGASKFF; CDR3nt: TGTGCCAGCAGCTTGCAAGCCGGGCTCTTAGGAGCCAGTAAGTTCTTC
j_gene: TRBJ1-2; v_gene: TRBV29-1; abundance: .; d_gene: .; CDR3aa: CSVKKGEIGYTF; CDR3nt: TGCAGCGTCAAAAAGGGAGAGATTGGCTACACCTTC
j_gene: TRBJ2-1; v_gene: TRBV9; abundance: .; d_gene: .; CDR3aa: CASSVVTSEQFF; CDR3nt: TGTGCCAGCAGCGTAGTAACTAGTGAGCAGTTCTTC
j_gene: TRBJ2-5; v_gene: TRBV6-5; abundance: few; d_gene: .; CDR3aa: CASSQGQAQYF; CDR3nt: TGTGCCAGCAGTCAGGGGCAGGCCCAGTACTTC
j_gene: TRBJ2-1; v_gene: TRBV11-3; abundance: few; d_gene: TRBD2; CDR3aa: CASSLDSGGNNEQFF; CDR3nt: TGTGCCAGCAGCTTAGATAGCGGGGGGAACAATGAGCAGTTCTTC
j_gene: TRBJ2-1; v_gene: TRBV19; abundance: .; d_gene: .; CDR3aa: CASSITGGTDEQFF; CDR3nt: TGTGCCAGTAGTATTACGGGGGGCACGGATGAGCAGTTCTTC
j_gene: TRBJ2-3; v_gene: TRBV7-9; abundance: .; d_gene: .; CDR3aa: CASSLIQGGTDTQYF; CDR3nt: TGTGCCAGCAGCTTAATACAGGGTGGCACAGATACGCAGTATTTT
j_gene: TRBJ2-5; v_gene: TRBV2; abundance: .; d_gene: TRBD1; CDR3aa: CASSKTGAYQETQYF; CDR3nt: TGTGCCAGCAGTAAGACAGGGGCTTACCAAGAGACCCAGTACTTC
j_gene: TRBJ2-1; v_gene: TRBV7-3; abundance: few; d_gene: .; CDR3aa: CASSPPSNEQFF; CDR3nt: TGTGCCAGCAGCCCCCCAAGCAATGAGCAGTTCTTC
j_gene: TRBJ2-7; v_gene: TRBV10-3; abundance: .; d_gene: .; CDR3aa: CAISESLPYEQYF; CDR3nt: TGTGCCATCAGTGAGTCACTTCCCTACGAGCAGTACTTC
j_gene: TRBJ2-7; v_gene: TRBV13; abundance: few; d_gene: TRBD2; CDR3aa: CASSPPGGSYEQYF; CDR3nt: TGTGCCAGCAGCCCCCCCGGGGGGTCCTACGAGCAGTACTTC
j_gene: TRBJ2-3; v_gene: TRBV7-2; abundance: few; d_gene: .; CDR3aa: CASSLLAGAPTDTQYF; CDR3nt: TGTGCCAGCAGCTTACTGGCGGGGGCTCCCACAGATACGCAGTATTTT
j_gene: TRBJ2-3; v_gene: TRBV5-1; abundance: .; d_gene: .; CDR3aa: CASSLESSTDTQYF; CDR3nt: TGCGCCAGCAGCTTGGAGTCTAGCACAGATACGCAGTATTTT